This T cell receptor beta chain came from a study of blood T cell repertoires in COVID-19. Turning to the study itself: The analysed material was cDNA or gDNA that came from T cells, B-cell-depleted T cells, or PBMCs.

Generated by immunoSEQ multiplex PCR, the TCRdb table keeps only in-frame clones and is missing some. The sample carries a few hundred thousand clones, 65% to 90% recorded once. The sequencing sample was made of PBMCs or T cells enriched from blood (not recorded which). The TCR was taken from a woman in her 40s with acute COVID-19.

The CDR3 sequence: CSASIRRAFF. CDR3 nucleotides: TGCAGTGCTTCAATTAGGAGAGCTTTCTTT. V gene TRBV20-1 combines with J gene TRBJ1-1; D not resolved. Trimming pared 5 bases from V and 10 bases from J, leaving 11 bases between. Germline CDR1 DFQATT, CDR2 SNEGSKA (reference sequence). This CDR3 is 10 amino acids long.